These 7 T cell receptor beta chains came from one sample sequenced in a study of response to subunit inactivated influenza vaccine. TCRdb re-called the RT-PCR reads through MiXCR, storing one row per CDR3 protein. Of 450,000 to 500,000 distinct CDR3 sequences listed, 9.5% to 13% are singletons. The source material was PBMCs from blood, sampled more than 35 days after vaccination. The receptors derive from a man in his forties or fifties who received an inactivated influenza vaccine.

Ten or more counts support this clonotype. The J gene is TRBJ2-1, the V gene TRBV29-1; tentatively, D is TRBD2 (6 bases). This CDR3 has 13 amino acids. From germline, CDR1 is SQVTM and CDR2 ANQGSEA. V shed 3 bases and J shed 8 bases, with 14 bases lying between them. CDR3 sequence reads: CSVDSSSVDEQFF. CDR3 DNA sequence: TGCAGCGTTGATTCGTCTAGCGTGGATGAGCAGTTCTTC.

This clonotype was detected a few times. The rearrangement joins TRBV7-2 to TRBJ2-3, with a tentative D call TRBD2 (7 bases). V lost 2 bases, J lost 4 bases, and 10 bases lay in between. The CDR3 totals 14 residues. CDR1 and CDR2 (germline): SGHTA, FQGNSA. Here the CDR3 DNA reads TGTGCCAGCAGCTTACGGGGGGCGGCAGATACGCAGTATTTT. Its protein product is CASSLRGAADTQYF.

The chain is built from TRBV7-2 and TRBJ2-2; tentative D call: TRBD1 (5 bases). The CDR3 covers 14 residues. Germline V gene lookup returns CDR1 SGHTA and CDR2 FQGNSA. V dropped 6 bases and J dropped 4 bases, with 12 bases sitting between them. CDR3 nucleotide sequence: TGTGCCAGCAGTACTGGGGCGATCACCGGGGAGCTGTTTTTT. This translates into CASSTGAITGELFF.

The CDR3 coding sequence is TGTGCCAGCAGCTTAGTGACATCAAGCTCCTACGAGCAGTACTTC. Translating it yields CASSLVTSSSYEQYF. The gene calls are TRBV7-9 and TRBJ2-7; D not resolved. V was clipped by 1 base and J by 0 bases, with 10 bases between them. This CDR3 contains 15 residues. The germline V gene has CDR1 SEHNR and CDR2 FQNEAQ (reference sequence).

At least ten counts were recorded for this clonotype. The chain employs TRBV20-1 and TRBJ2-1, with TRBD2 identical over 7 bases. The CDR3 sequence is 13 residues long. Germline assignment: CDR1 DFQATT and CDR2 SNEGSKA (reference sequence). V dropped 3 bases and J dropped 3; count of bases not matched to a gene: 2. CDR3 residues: CSASGGNYNEQFF. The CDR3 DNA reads TGCAGTGCTAGCGGGGGGAACTACAATGAGCAGTTCTTC.

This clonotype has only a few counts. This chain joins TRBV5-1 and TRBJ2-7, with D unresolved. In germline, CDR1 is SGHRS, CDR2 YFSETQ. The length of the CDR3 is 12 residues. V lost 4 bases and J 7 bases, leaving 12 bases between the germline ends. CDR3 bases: TGCGCCAGCAGCGTTGGGCTGGGAGAGCAGTACTTC. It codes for CASSVGLGEQYF.

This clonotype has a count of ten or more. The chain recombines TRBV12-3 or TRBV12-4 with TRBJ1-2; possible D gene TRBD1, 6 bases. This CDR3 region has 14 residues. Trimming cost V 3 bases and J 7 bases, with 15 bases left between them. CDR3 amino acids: CASSFPGGVGGYTF. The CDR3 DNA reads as TGTGCCAGCAGTTTTCCCGGGGGCGTCGGTGGCTACACCTTC.